The clone carrying this T cell receptor beta chain was counted a few times. Its cognate antigen is unknown. This record belongs to a study of cytomegalovirus exposure and HLA in healthy donors. Study context: Later, an analysis reported that the 110 or so validation repertoires had used the same platform as the approximately 680 first-cohort repertoires.

Sequencing was performed with immunoSEQ multiplex PCR; in TCRdb, only in-frame clones are kept and a portion is missing. The sample contains 59,000 or so clones, approximately 92% of which appear only once. V lost 7 bases and J 4 bases, leaving 17 bases between the germline ends. CDR3 length: 14 residues. Germline assignment: CDR1 ENHRY and CDR2 SYGVKD. The donors were members of the validation cohort comprising 120 subjects, separate from the approximately 710-subject first cohort. Study-level findings and limits: The tendency of first-cohort TCR clusters to co-occur in the 90 to 150 validation repertoires was the finding of a later analysis. The classifier, whose performance was assessed in both the original and validation cohorts, reportedly diagnosed cytomegalovirus status with high specificity and sensitivity.

This sequence joins TRBV10-3 and TRBJ2-7, with D tentatively TRBD2 (5 bases). The source is a woman between 18 and 29 years old in good health and CMV-seronegative. Sequences were obtained from PBMCs. This CDR3 reads CAINEVGRGYEQYF. DNA of the CDR3: TGTGCCATCAATGAAGTAGGACGGGGTTACGAGCAGTACTTC.